The text below deals with one T cell receptor (beta chain). Its cognate antigen is unknown. TCRdb's copy holds only in-frame clones and misses some; the assay was immunoSEQ multiplex PCR. The sample lists about 53,000 clones; about 91% were seen once. The record originates from a study of cytomegalovirus exposure and HLA in healthy donors. V was pared by 6 bases and J by 0 bases, with 13 bases of the junction left unmatched. Germline lookup yields CDR1 MDHEN and CDR2 SYDVKM. CDR3 length: 17 amino acids. Findings and limits, study-wide: Reportedly, cytomegalovirus status was diagnosed with high sensitivity and specificity.

The specimen was PBMCs. The genes are TRBV28 and TRBJ2-7; 8 nucleotides align to TRBD1. The TCR sequence derives from a man aged 18 to 29 in good health and CMV-seronegative. The CDR3, as DNA: TGTGCCAGCAGCACAGGGGGGAGCGGTGCGAGCTCCTACGAGCAGTACTTC. Its protein product is CASSTGGSGASSYEQYF. The full variable domain, its missing parts supplied by reference TRBV28 and TRBJ2-7, is DVKVTQSSRYLVKRTGEKVFLECVQDMDHENMFWYRQDPGLGLRLIYFSYDVKMKEKGDIPEGYSVSREKKERFSLILESASTNQTSMYLCASSTGGSGASSYEQYFGPGTRLTVT.